This passage covers 10 T cell receptor beta chains from one sample sequenced in a study of T cell responses to AZD1222 COVID-19 vaccine. Data came from immunoSEQ multiplex PCR; TCRdb stores just in-frame clones and leaves some out. This table has about 94,000 clones, over 75% appearing once. The sample consisted of peripheral blood, taken 28 days after the second AZD1222 dose. The receptors were gathered from an adult who received the AZD1222 COVID-19 vaccine.

The rearrangement joins TRBV10-2 to TRBJ2-7; D might be TRBD1 (6 bases). In germline, CDR1 is WSHSY, CDR2 SAAADI. This CDR3 comprises 12 residues. V was clipped by 6 bases and J by 4 bases, with 10 bases between them. In nucleotides, the CDR3 is TGCGCCAGCAGGGGGACACAATACGAGCAGTACTTC. This encodes CASRGTQYEQYF.

The genes are TRBV19 and TRBJ1-5; 8 bases match TRBD1. CDR1 is LNHDA and CDR2 is SQIVND in the germline V gene (reference sequence). V lost 4 bases and J lost 7; bases outside the gene matches: 9. This CDR3 region has 15 residues. The CDR3 region has the DNA TGTGCCAGTAGTAAAGGCAGGGGGCTCGGCCAGCCCCAGCATTTT. Translation gives CASSKGRGLGQPQHF. Using reference TRBV19 and TRBJ1-5 for the parts outside the CDR3, the full variable domain is DGGITQSPKYLFRKEGQNVTLSCEQNLNHDAMYWYRQDPGQGLRLIYYSQIVNDFQKGDIAEGYSVSREKKESFPLTVTSAQKNPTAFYLCASSKGRGLGQPQHFGDGTRLSIL.

The CDR3 DNA reads as TGCGCCAGCAGCCAAGACCCAGGCCGTAGCAATCAGCCCCAGCATTTT. Amino acids: CASSQDPGRSNQPQHF. The chain uses TRBV4-1 and TRBJ1-5; no firm D call. This CDR3 has 16 residues. V lost 0 bases and J 0 bases, leaving 9 bases between the germline ends. CDR1 MGHRA and CDR2 YSYEKL come from the germline V gene.

This clone was observed once. The chain has TRBV7-9 and TRBJ2-1, with a tentative D call TRBD1 (6 bases). The CDR3 has 15 residues. Between the trimmed V and J ends, which lost 4 bases and 7 bases, there was a span of 17 bases. The V gene's germline CDR1 is SEHNR and CDR2 FQNEAQ (reference sequence). CDR3 sequence reads: CASSSPDRTGNEQFF. The CDR3 DNA sequence: TGTGCCAGCAGCTCCCCCGACAGGACGGGTAATGAGCAGTTCTTC.

The chain employs TRBV11-3 and TRBJ2-5, with D unresolved. CDR1 and CDR2 from the germline V gene are SGHNT and YENEEA. Deletions cut 5 bases from V and 2 bases from J, with 12 bases between. This CDR3 has 14 residues. CDR3 sequence reads: CASSLAQKQETQYF. CDR3 sequence (DNA): TGTGCCAGCAGCCTCGCACAGAAACAAGAGACCCAGTACTTC.

In its sample, this clone was seen once. This chain links TRBV7-2 with TRBJ2-5, with a possible D match to TRBD2 (5 bases). The CDR3 has 15 residues. The V gene's germline CDR1 is SGHTA and CDR2 FQGNSA. The V end lost 2 bases, the J end lost 5 bases, and 15 bases lay between the germline ends. DNA of the CDR3: TGTGCCAGCAGCTTAAGAGGGCTAGCCGGCGAGACCCAGTACTTC. This sequence encodes CASSLRGLAGETQYF.

This chain links TRBV5-1 with TRBJ1-4, with unresolved D. V was pared by 0 bases and J by 8 bases, with 11 bases between. Germline V lookup: CDR1 SGHRS, CDR2 YFSETQ. CDR3 length: 14 amino acids. CDR3 sequence reads: CASSLGGVGEKLFF. DNA for the CDR3: TGCGCCAGCAGCTTGGGCGGGGTTGGAGAAAAACTGTTTTTT. Full variable domain (outside the CDR3, taken from reference TRBV5-1 and TRBJ1-4): KAGVTQTPRYLIKTRGQQVTLSCSPISGHRSVSWYQQTPGQGLQFLFEYFSETQRNKGNFPGRFSGRQFSNSRSEMNVSTLELGDSALYLCASSLGGVGEKLFFGSGTQLSVL.

V is TRBV27 and J is TRBJ1-5; D unresolved. This CDR3 contains 13 residues. The ends were cut back, 3 bases at V and 5 bases at J, with 8 bases in the middle. The germline V gene has CDR1 MNHEY and CDR2 SMNVEV (reference sequence). CDR3 nucleotide sequence: TGTGCCAGCAGTTTGAGGAGGGATCAGCCCCAGCATTTT. Protein sequence: CASSLRRDQPQHF.

V and J are TRBV18 and TRBJ1-1, with 8 bases fitting TRBD1. CDR1 is KGHSH and CDR2 is LQKENI in the germline V gene. J was trimmed by 1 base and V by 6 bases; bases with no gene match: 7. The CDR3 has 15 amino acids. The DNA for the CDR3 is TGTGCCAGCTCCGACCAGGGGGCAAGGAACACTGAAGCTTTCTTT. Its translation is CASSDQGARNTEAFF.

V gene TRBV2 combines with J gene TRBJ2-7; TRBD1 is a possible D gene (6 bases). This CDR3 spans 15 amino acids. The V and J ends lost 1 base and 4 bases respectively, with 14 bases between them. Germline values: CDR1 SNHLY, CDR2 FYNNEI. The CDR3 coding sequence is TGTGCCAGCAGTGAAGGGCAGGGGCTGGTTTACGAGCAGTACTTC. Translation: CASSEGQGLVYEQYF. Using reference TRBV2 and TRBJ2-7 for the parts outside the CDR3, the full variable domain is EPEVTQTPSHQVTQMGQEVILRCVPISNHLYFYWYRQILGQKVEFLVSFYNNEISEKSEIFDDQFSVERPDGSNFTLKIRSTKLEDSAMYFCASSEGQGLVYEQYFGPGTRLTVT.